This T cell receptor (beta chain) was obtained from a study of tissue T cells after allogeneic stem cell transplantation. V trimming: 5 bases; J trimming: 3 bases; junction bases outside the gene matches: 4. The CDR3 contains 15 residues. The germline V gene has CDR1 SGHSA and CDR2 FRNQAP. This clone was recorded a few times. Its antigen is not identified. The gene symbols are mouse symbols. The observed sequence ends 1 residue before the CDR3 terminus, with the missing tail filled in from the germline J gene. As for time point: mouse harvest day 7 after allogeneic transplant. Each mouse received 10^7 T-cell-depleted marrow cells plus 10^6 splenic CD5+ T cells by tail vein. B6 (H2b) cells into BALB/c (H2d) mice; tissues taken at day 7 or 14. The assay was immunoSEQ multiplex PCR, and TCRdb's table has in-frame clones only and misses some. The sample comprises under 7,500 clones, roughly 50% of which are singletons, and roughly 5% rests with the top ten.

Study outcomes and limitations: Alloreactivity or antigen specificity of tissue TCRs was not determined; some clones might be host cells. Blood and spleen captured only part of the tissue TCR repertoire. Shared clones across patients were few; motif clustering revealed tissue-specific shared signatures.

This chain uses TRBV16 with TRBJ2-1; 10 positions match TRBD2. The material sequenced was gut tissue. This clonotype originated in a female BALB/c mouse given C57BL/6 T cells with graft-versus-host disease after an allogeneic hematopoietic cell transplant. Partial CDR3 DNA: TGTGCAAGCAGCCCCGGACTGGGGGCCTATGCTGAGCAGTTC. As protein: CASSPGLGAYAEQF. The whole CDR3 reads CASSPGLGAYAEQFF.